The source of this T cell receptor (beta chain) is a study of PD-L1 blockade in urothelial cancer. Overall study context: Before enrollment, 0 to 3 chemotherapy regimens had been given to patients. Blood was analyzed 3 weeks (second dose) and 6 weeks after treatment start.

Using immunoSEQ multiplex PCR, the repertoire was profiled, and TCRdb retains in-frame clones only, with some absent. The table lists 85,000 to 95,000 clones, nearly 90% of them singletons. Time point meaning: pretreatment peripheral blood. Patients in the study were battling locally advanced or metastatic urothelial carcinoma. A total of 1 to 8 samples per patient were collected pretreatment and on-treatment. CDR1 and CDR2 (germline): SSHAT, FNYEAQ (reference sequence). The CDR3 runs to 13 residues. Of note for this clone: Its ends do not fully match the called genes, so a read error is possible.

The J gene is TRBJ2-5, the V gene TRBV7-7; D gene uncertain. The source of this sequence is a man in his 60s with urothelial cancer. The specimen was PBMCs, collected around atezolizumab (anti-PD-L1) treatment. CDR3 loop: CASSLRYQETQYF. CDR3 DNA sequence: TGTGCTAGCAGCCTTCGGTACCAAGAGACCCAGTACTTC.